There are many counts of the clone carrying this T cell receptor beta chain. The data are from a study of T cells in Graves' hyperthyroidism and ophthalmopathy. Using RNA transcripts as the source, TCR beta CDR3 regions were amplified. First-round RT-PCR of the TCR CDR3 relied on the HTBI primer set. MiXCR, applied by TCRdb to the multiplex PCR reads, yields one record per CDR3 protein. The top ten hold roughly 15% of the sample, which has around 420,000 distinct CDR3 sequences, roughly 14% seen once. Deletions cut 5 bases from V and 3 bases from J, with 13 bases between. The CDR3 covers 14 residues. Germline V lookup: CDR1 KGHDR, CDR2 SFDVKD.

V usage is TRBV24-1 and J usage is TRBJ2-7; TRBD2 might be the D (6 bases). Material for sequencing was blood. The source is a woman under 30 with Graves' hyperthyroidism. The CDR3, as DNA: TGTGCCACCAGTGGGGCCGGCGGGGACTACGAGCAGTACTTC. Protein product: CATSGAGGDYEQYF.